One sample yielded the 5 T cell receptor beta chains listed below, sequenced in a study of OX40 agonist ivuxolimab in advanced cancers. Produced via immunoSEQ multiplex PCR; TCRdb's table is partial and in-frame only. The sample yields 30,000 to 45,000 clones, approximately 90% seen once. Sequencing used CD4+ or CD8+ T cells sorted from blood, obtained in a trial of the OX40 agonist ivuxolimab. All receptors derive from an adult with an advanced solid tumor such as melanoma, head and neck, liver or kidney cancer.

The genes are TRBV5-4 and TRBJ2-1; 11 nucleotides agree with TRBD2. Germline V gene lookup returns CDR1 SGHNT and CDR2 YYREEE (reference sequence). V lost 4 bases and J lost 6; bases outside the gene matches: 9. The CDR3 extends over 16 amino acids. The CDR3 DNA is TGTGCCAGCAGCCCCCCCCTAGCGGGGGGAGTCAATGAGCAGTTCTTC. This sequence encodes CASSPPLAGGVNEQFF. Full variable domain (rest looked up from reference TRBV5-4 and TRBJ2-1): ETGVTQSPTHLIKTRGQQVTLRCSSQSGHNTVSWYQQALGQGPQFIFQYYREEENGRGNFPPRFSGLQFPNYSSELNVNALELDDSALYLCASSPPLAGGVNEQFFGPGTRLTVL.

As for this clone: Mismatch with germline at one junction end may stem from a read error. This sequence joins TRBV7-9 and TRBJ2-3; D is possibly TRBD1 (6 bases). The CDR3 has 12 amino acids. Looked up from germline, CDR1 is SEHNR and CDR2 is FQNEAQ (reference sequence). DNA of the CDR3: TGTGCCGCAGGGGACCTCACAGATGCGCAGTATTTT. Protein: CAAGDLTDAQYF.

J is TRBJ2-7 and V is TRBV5-4; TRBD2 matches at 12 bases. Germline CDR1 is SGHNT and CDR2 is YYREEE (reference sequence). The CDR3 totals 15 residues. The V segment lost 5 bases and the J segment 5 bases; nucleotides outside the gene matches: 8. This chain's CDR3 is CASRAPSGGADEQYF. The CDR3 bases are TGTGCCAGCAGGGCCCCTAGCGGGGGGGCCGACGAGCAGTACTTC.

V usage is TRBV29-1 and J usage is TRBJ2-3; D perhaps matches TRBD2 (7 bases). The CDR3 has 17 residues. Germline-derived CDR1 and CDR2 are SQVTM and ANQGSEA. Here the CDR3 reads CSVRGGLPPFSTDTQYF. The CDR3, as DNA: TGCAGTGTGAGGGGGGGTCTTCCGCCTTTTAGCACAGATACGCAGTATTTT.

This sequence joins TRBV11-2 and TRBJ1-4; possible D gene TRBD1, 5 bases. This CDR3 has 13 amino acids. Trimming took 5 bases from V and 7 from J, leaving 11 bases between them. From germline, CDR1 is SGHAT and CDR2 FQNNGV. CDR3 in amino acids: CASSRQLSEKLFF. CDR3 nucleotide sequence: TGTGCCAGCAGCCGACAGCTCTCTGAAAAACTGTTTTTT.